Only a few counts were recorded for the clone carrying this T cell receptor beta chain. Its target is not known. These data are taken from a study of CD8 T cells in ankylosing spondylitis. Overall study findings and caveats: From matched ankylosing spondylitis synovial fluid, disease-linked clones were reportedly recovered at significantly enriched levels. A subset of motif variants has previously been described in the synovial fluid and blood of reactive arthritis. A TCR beta motif of eight or nine highly homologous variants seemed to mark ankylosing spondylitis blood. In peripheral blood, disease-linked CD8+ clones occurred at relatively low frequencies.

The authors made TCR beta libraries by quantitative 5'-RACE with molecular barcodes. TCRdb re-analysed the 5' RACE reads in MiXCR, keeping a single row per CDR3 protein. The repertoire holds approximately 400,000 distinct CDR3 sequences, with 17% as singletons. The CDR3 has 13 residues. Germline assignment: CDR1 SNHLY and CDR2 FYNNEI. V was clipped by 7 bases and J by 2 bases, with 11 bases between them. Sequencing was done on a sample of blood, either unsorted or a sorted T cell fraction (not recorded which). The chain links TRBV2 to TRBJ2-5, with D perhaps TRBD2 (5 bases). The clonotype comes from a male donor with ankylosing spondylitis. The DNA for the CDR3 is TGTGCCAGCACCCCGGGATTTCAAGAGACCCAGTACTTC. It codes for CASTPGFQETQYF.